A selection of T cell receptor beta chains follows, all from one sample in a study of shared clonotypes between healthy human individuals. The repertoire was sequenced with immunoSEQ multiplex PCR; TCRdb's copy has only in-frame clones and lacks some. The data hold around 2.1 million clones, with around 95% observed a single time. The source material was naive CD4+ T cells sorted from blood. Source of these receptors: a young man in good health. Both conserved end residues are part of each CDR3. D genes are given only for firm matches. Size is omitted from some rows. Given values are once, few, many or a class for expanded clones.

j_gene | v_gene | abundance | d_gene | CDR3aa | CDR3nt
TRBJ1-1 | TRBV4-1 | - | - | CASSQALTGYTEAFF | TGCGCCAGCAGCCAAGCGTTAACAGGTTACACTGAAGCTTTCTTT
TRBJ2-7 | TRBV18 | once | - | CASSPSERDEQYF | TGTGCCAGCTCACCATCAGAAAGGGACGAGCAGTACTTC
TRBJ2-3 | TRBV5-4 | - | TRBD2 | CASSIGLAGDTQYF | TGTGCCAGCAGTATCGGACTAGCGGGAGATACGCAGTATTTT
TRBJ2-2 | TRBV6-1 | once | - | CASSEFTGELFF | TGTGCCAGCAGTGAATTTACCGGGGAGCTGTTTTTT
TRBJ2-6 | TRBV5-1 | - | - | CASSSPSGSGANVLTF | TGCGCCAGCAGCTCCCCCAGTGGGTCTGGGGCCAACGTCCTGACTTTC
TRBJ2-7 | TRBV11-3 | - | - | CASSLDPVKGGGPGPDEQYF | TGTGCCAGCAGCTTAGATCCTGTGAAAGGTGGTGGGCCAGGGCCGGATGAGCAGTACTTC
TRBJ1-2 | TRBV30 | - | - | CAWSLLRGANYGYTF | TGTGCCTGGAGTTTATTAAGGGGCGCAAACTATGGCTACACCTTC
TRBJ2-2 | TRBV2 | - | TRBD1 | CASSATGGNTGELFF | TGTGCTAGCAGTGCGACAGGGGGAAACACCGGGGAGCTGTTTTTT
TRBJ2-7 | TRBV5-1 | - | TRBD1 | CASRQGDRDYEQYF | TGCGCCAGCAGACAAGGGGACAGGGACTACGAGCAGTACTTC
TRBJ2-2 | TRBV2 | - | - | CASRPLTNTGELFF | TGTGCCAGCAGACCCTTGACCAACACCGGGGAGCTGTTTTTT
TRBJ2-5 | TRBV18 | once | TRBD2 | CASSPPGRGEETQYF | TGTGCCAGCTCACCCCCCGGTCGGGGGGAAGAGACCCAGTACTTC
TRBJ2-2 | TRBV19 | - | - | CASNPPASSNTGELFF | TGTGCCAGTAATCCTCCTGCCTCGTCCAACACCGGGGAGCTGTTTTTT
TRBJ2-7 | TRBV5-1 | few | - | CASSLVGGSYEQYF | TGCGCCAGCAGCTTGGTAGGCGGCTCCTACGAGCAGTACTTC
TRBJ1-2 | TRBV5-4 | - | TRBD1 | CASSQSGGQANYGYTF | TGTGCCAGCAGCCAATCAGGGGGACAAGCTAACTATGGCTACACCTTC
TRBJ2-7 | TRBV10-1 | - | TRBD1 | CASSGDRRPIWYF | TGCGCCAGCAGTGGGGACAGGCGACCTATATGGTACTTC
TRBJ1-6 | TRBV6-6 | - | - | CASSRTTGNNSPLHF | TGTGCCAGCAGCCGTACCACAGGGAATAATTCACCCCTCCACTTT
TRBJ2-1 | TRBV5-1 | - | TRBD2 | CASSAQPSGATYNEQFF | TGCGCCAGCAGCGCCCAACCTAGCGGGGCTACCTACAATGAGCAGTTCTTC
TRBJ2-3 | TRBV6-6 | - | - | CASSPLIQGGTDTQYF | TGTGCCAGCAGTCCCTTGATACAGGGCGGCACAGATACGCAGTATTTT
TRBJ1-2 | TRBV27 | - | - | CASSSRTETNYGYTF | TGTGCCAGCAGTTCGAGGACAGAAACTAACTATGGCTACACCTTC
TRBJ2-5 | TRBV5-1 | - | - | CASRETQLKETQYF | TGCGCCAGCCGGGAGACACAACTTAAAGAGACCCAGTACTTC
TRBJ1-6 | TRBV7-9 | - | - | CASSLWGFEDSPLHF | TGTGCCAGCAGCTTATGGGGGTTTGAGGATTCACCCCTCCACTTT
TRBJ2-5 | TRBV7-2 | - | - | CASSLLRAQETQYF | TGTGCCAGCAGCTTACTACGGGCTCAAGAGACCCAGTACTTC
TRBJ2-3 | TRBV18 | - | - | CASSPPSRKDTDTQYF | TGTGCCAGCTCACCACCGTCCCGAAAGGATACAGATACGCAGTATTTT
TRBJ2-1 | TRBV5-1 | once | - | CASSLESASYNEQFF | TGCGCCAGCAGCTTGGAGTCGGCTTCCTACAATGAGCAGTTCTTC
TRBJ2-5 | TRBV10-3 | - | - | CAISNLQSQETQYF | TGTGCCATCAGCAATCTACAGAGCCAAGAGACCCAGTACTTC
TRBJ1-5 | TRBV28 | - | TRBD1 | CASSLFGQGYQPQHF | TGTGCCAGCAGTTTATTCGGACAGGGTTATCAGCCCCAGCATTTT
TRBJ1-4 | TRBV19 | - | - | CASSIDDRVNEKLFF | TGTGCCAGTAGTATAGACGACCGGGTAAATGAAAAACTGTTTTTT
TRBJ2-1 | TRBV4-1 | - | TRBD2 | CASSQGGLAGLRYNEQFF | TGCGCCAGCAGCCAAGGGGGACTAGCGGGATTGCGCTACAATGAGCAGTTCTTC
TRBJ1-4 | TRBV5-1 | - | TRBD1 | CASSLLGGGLTNEKLFF | TGCGCCAGCAGCTTGCTTGGAGGGGGCTTGACTAATGAAAAACTGTTTTTT
TRBJ2-2 | TRBV6-5 | - | TRBD2 | CASSRRGDTGELFF | TGTGCCAGCAGCAGACGGGGGGACACCGGGGAGCTGTTTTTT
TRBJ2-1 | TRBV28 | - | TRBD1 | CASSHDRVDEQFF | TGTGCCAGCAGTCATGACAGGGTTGATGAGCAGTTCTTC
TRBJ2-2 | TRBV28 | - | TRBD2 | CASSFGPETGTSGGNTGELFF | TGTGCCAGCAGTTTCGGACCGGAGACAGGGACTAGCGGGGGGAACACCGGGGAGCTGTTTTTT
TRBJ1-1 | TRBV7-2 | once | - | CASSLLGQGNTEAFF | TGTGCCAGCAGCTTACTGGGGCAGGGGAACACTGAAGCTTTCTTT
TRBJ1-5 | TRBV2 | - | - | CASTPTVTGQPQHF | TGTGCCAGCACCCCGACAGTGACTGGTCAGCCCCAGCATTTT
TRBJ2-5 | TRBV5-1 | - | - | CASSLERGGQETQYF | TGCGCCAGCAGCTTGGAGAGGGGGGGTCAAGAGACCCAGTACTTC
TRBJ2-5 | TRBV28 | - | TRBD1 | CASSPLSGGVGETQYF | TGTGCCAGCAGTCCCCTCTCAGGGGGCGTTGGAGAGACCCAGTACTTC
TRBJ2-2 | TRBV4-3 | - | TRBD2 | CASSQGLAGAGELFF | TGCGCCAGCAGCCAAGGACTAGCGGGAGCCGGGGAGCTGTTTTTT
TRBJ2-3 | TRBV7-9 | - | TRBD2 | CASSLGAGVKGDTQYF | TGTGCCAGCAGCTTAGGGGCGGGAGTAAAGGGAGATACGCAGTATTTT
TRBJ2-6 | TRBV30 | - | - | CAWSPGVAGANVLTF | TGTGCCTGGAGCCCCGGGGTGGCTGGGGCCAACGTCCTGACTTTC
TRBJ2-6 | TRBV10-3 | - | - | CAISEATGSSGANVLTF | TGTGCCATCAGTGAGGCAACCGGGAGCTCTGGGGCCAACGTCCTGACTTTC
TRBJ1-5 | TRBV9 | - | - | CASSVEWWGQPQHF | TGTGCCAGCAGCGTAGAGTGGTGGGGCCAGCCCCAGCATTTT
TRBJ2-5 | TRBV7-9 | - | TRBD2 | CASSPGTSGFQETQYF | TGTGCCAGCAGCCCCGGGACTAGCGGATTTCAAGAGACCCAGTACTTC
TRBJ1-2 | TRBV14 | - | TRBD1 | CASSKEDRTAGGYTF | TGTGCCAGCAGCAAAGAGGACAGGACAGCAGGGGGCTACACCTTC
TRBJ2-5 | TRBV7-2 | - | TRBD1 | CASSLGQGPQETQYF | TGTGCCAGCAGCTTGGGACAGGGCCCGCAAGAGACCCAGTACTTC
TRBJ1-2 | TRBV6-1 | few | TRBD1 | CASSETGDYGYTF | TGTGCCAGCAGTGAAACAGGGGACTATGGCTACACCTTC
TRBJ2-7 | TRBV7-9 | - | - | CASSLSIYEQYF | TGTGCCAGCAGCTTGAGCATCTACGAGCAGTACTTC
TRBJ2-7 | TRBV10-3 | - | - | CATRGAGGLDEQYF | TGTGCCACCAGGGGGGCGGGAGGTTTGGACGAGCAGTACTTC
TRBJ2-3 | TRBV7-2 | - | - | CASSFRRGTDTQYF | TGTGCCAGCAGCTTTCGCCGGGGGACAGATACGCAGTATTTT
TRBJ2-3 | TRBV6-5 | - | - | CASSYSSEGYADTQYF | TGTGCCAGCAGTTACTCGAGCGAGGGATACGCAGATACGCAGTATTTT
TRBJ2-1 | TRBV5-4 | - | - | CASSLVSGGGNEQFF | TGTGCCAGCAGCTTGGTGTCCGGAGGAGGGAATGAGCAGTTCTTC
TRBJ1-5 | TRBV18 | - | - | CASSPGQPQNNQPQHF | TGTGCCAGCTCACCGGGTCAGCCACAGAACAATCAGCCCCAGCATTTT
TRBJ1-3 | TRBV30 | - | - | CAWDPGLRNTIYF | TGTGCCTGGGACCCGGGACTGAGAAACACCATATATTTT
TRBJ1-4 | TRBV5-8 | - | - | CAHGPGSWGKLFF | TGTGCCCATGGCCCCGGCTCTTGGGGAAAACTGTTTTTT
TRBJ2-7 | TRBV6-1 | once | - | CASLEKIKQYF | TGTGCCAGCCTTGAAAAAATAAAGCAGTACTTC
TRBJ2-3 | TRBV2 | - | TRBD2 | CASKTSPSTDTQYF | TGTGCCAGTAAGACTAGCCCTAGCACAGATACGCAGTATTTT
TRBJ2-3 | TRBV5-1 | once | - | CASSLLTTSFTDTQYF | TGCGCCAGCAGCTTGTTAACGACTAGTTTCACAGATACGCAGTATTTT
TRBJ2-7 | TRBV5-1 | - | - | CASSWVRGGNDNEQYF | TGCGCCAGCAGCTGGGTGAGGGGCGGGAATGATAACGAGCAGTACTTC